Following are 8 T cell receptor beta chains from one sample sequenced in a study of early T cells in non-severe SARS-CoV-2 infection (dated by TCRdb to 2020 to 2023). The library was built by means of 5' RACE. Reads for this sample came from a NextSeq 500. TCRdb reanalyzed the raw reads on its own, using fastp at Q25 for trimming and MiXCR for clone calling, and kept in-frame beta chains. Identical CDR3 proteins give one entry, which carries the most common genes and DNA. This sample has 90,000 to 120,000 distinct CDR3 sequences in its table, and 8.5% to 14% of those were observed once. The ten largest account for more than 6.5% of the sample. Sequenced: whole blood. The source of these receptors is an adult who was a healthcare worker with PCR-confirmed SARS-CoV-2 infection or an uninfected control (not recorded which).

J is TRBJ1-1 and V is TRBV5-6, with 7 bases aligning to TRBD1. The CDR3 spans 13 residues. The V gene end was trimmed by 4 bases and the J gene end by 1 base; junction bases not matched to a gene: 1. Germline CDR1 is SGHDT and CDR2 is YYEEEE. The CDR3 protein is CASSRDRNTEAFF. CDR3 DNA: TGTGCCAGCAGCCGGGACAGGAACACTGAAGCTTTCTTT.

This clonotype has ten or more counts. The rearrangement joins TRBV12-3 or TRBV12-4 to TRBJ2-7, with TRBD1 matching over 7 bases. This CDR3 has 13 residues. The junction had 7 bases not matched to a gene; V was cut back by 5 bases and J by 6 bases. The CDR3 spells CASSPGGSGEQYF. CDR3 nucleotides: TGTGCCAGCAGTCCAGGGGGTTCGGGCGAGCAGTACTTC.

This clonotype came up many times. The chain couples TRBV28 to TRBJ1-1; unclear D gene. Germline CDR1 reads MDHEN; CDR2 reads SYDVKM. The V end was cut by 8 bases, the J end by 1 base, with 8 bases between. The CDR3 is 12 amino acids. The CDR3 sequence is CASGTGNTEAFF. DNA for the CDR3: TGTGCCAGCGGAACTGGGAACACTGAAGCTTTCTTT. The whole variable domain, filled in from reference TRBV28 and TRBJ1-1, reads DVKVTQSSRYLVKRTGEKVFLECVQDMDHENMFWYRQDPGLGLRLIYFSYDVKMKEKGDIPEGYSVSREKKERFSLILESASTNQTSMYLCASGTGNTEAFFGQGTRLTVV.

This clonotype was observed at least ten times. The genes are TRBV15 and TRBJ2-5; the match to TRBD2 covers 8 bases. V trimming: 1 base; J trimming: 4 bases; junction bases outside the gene matches: 5. CDR1 is LNHNV, CDR2 YYDKDF, per germline (reference sequence). This CDR3 region has 15 residues. Here the CDR3 DNA reads TGTGCCACCAGCAGAGGTTCGGCGGGAGGAGAGACCCAGTACTTC. As protein: CATSRGSAGGETQYF.

This clonotype was counted between two and nine times. The rearrangement uses TRBV12-3 or TRBV12-4 and TRBJ2-7; D gene ambiguous. The germline V and J ends were trimmed by 0 bases and 3 bases, with 9 bases remaining between them. The length of the CDR3 is 14 residues. In nucleotides, the CDR3 is TGTGCCAGCAGTTTAGCGCGGCAGCGCTACGAGCAGTACTTC. Translated, it gives CASSLARQRYEQYF.

The gene calls are TRBV28 and TRBJ1-6; D may be TRBD1 (5 bases). The CDR3 runs to 13 residues. Germline CDR1 and CDR2: MDHEN and SYDVKM. Trimming took 6 bases from V and 8 from J, leaving 11 bases between them. CDR3 coding DNA: TGTGCCAGCAGAGAGGGGTTACATTCACCCCTCCACTTT. This sequence encodes CASREGLHSPLHF.

Ten or more counts support this clonotype. The chain combines TRBV5-4 with TRBJ1-6; TRBD1 is a possible D gene (6 bases). Between the trimmed V and J ends, which lost 4 bases and 9 bases, there was a span of 26 bases. Germline V gives CDR1 SGHNT, CDR2 YYREEE (reference sequence). This CDR3 contains 18 residues. DNA of the CDR3: TGTGCCAGCAGCCCCGGGGGGGCCATCTGGCCGTTGACTTCACCCCTCCACTTT. Protein product: CASSPGGAIWPLTSPLHF.

The V and J genes are TRBV11-1 and TRBJ2-5; 8 bases are shared with TRBD1. V dropped 5 bases and J dropped 7; count of bases not matched to a gene: 9. CDR3 size: 14 residues. Per the germline V gene, CDR1 is SGHAT and CDR2 is FQDESV (reference sequence). The CDR3 DNA reads TGTGCCAGCAGCCGGGGACAGGCACGCGGGACCCAGTACTTC. Encoded protein: CASSRGQARGTQYF.